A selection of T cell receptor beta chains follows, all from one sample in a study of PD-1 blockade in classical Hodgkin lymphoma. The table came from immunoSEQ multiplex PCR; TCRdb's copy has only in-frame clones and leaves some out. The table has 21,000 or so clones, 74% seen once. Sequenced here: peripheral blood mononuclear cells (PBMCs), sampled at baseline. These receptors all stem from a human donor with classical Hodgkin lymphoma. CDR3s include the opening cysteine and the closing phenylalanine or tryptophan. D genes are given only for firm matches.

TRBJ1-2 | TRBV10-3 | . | CAISQSGSYGYTF | TGTGCCATCAGCCAGTCAGGGTCCTATGGCTACACCTTC
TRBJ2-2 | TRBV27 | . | CASSLGTTGELFF | TGTGCCAGCAGTTTAGGGACCACCGGGGAGCTGTTTTTT
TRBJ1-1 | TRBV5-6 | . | CASSLAGTGVETEAFF | TGTGCCAGCAGCTTGGCGGGGACGGGAGTGGAAACTGAAGCTTTCTTT
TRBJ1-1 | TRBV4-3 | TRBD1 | CASSQGTGGLNTEAFF | TGCGCCAGCAGCCAAGGTACAGGGGGACTGAACACTGAAGCTTTCTTT
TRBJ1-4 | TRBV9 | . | CASSPPPVSDSGEKLFF | TGTGCCAGCAGCCCCCCCCCAGTTAGCGACAGTGGGGAAAAACTGTTTTTT
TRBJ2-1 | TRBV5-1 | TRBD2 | CASSGGTSGNEQFF | TGCGCCAGCAGCGGAGGGACTAGCGGAAATGAGCAGTTCTTC
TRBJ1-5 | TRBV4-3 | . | CASSQDRNQPQHF | TGCGCCAGCAGCCAAGACAGGAATCAGCCCCAGCATTTT
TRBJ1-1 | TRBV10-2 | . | CASTRPAGANTEAFF | TGCGCCAGCACCCGACCCGCAGGGGCGAACACTGAAGCTTTCTTT
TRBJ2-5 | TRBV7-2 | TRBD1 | CASSLDRVQETQYF | TGTGCCAGCAGCCTGGACAGGGTCCAAGAGACCCAGTACTTC
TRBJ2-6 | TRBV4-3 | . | CASSQAGTNSGANVLTF | TGCGCCAGCAGCCAAGCCGGGACAAACTCTGGGGCCAACGTCCTGACTTTC
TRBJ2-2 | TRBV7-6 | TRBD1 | CASSHPGQQLKDTGELFF | TGTGCCAGCAGCCACCCGGGACAGCAATTAAAGGACACCGGGGAGCTGTTTTTT
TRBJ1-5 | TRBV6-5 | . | CASSSAGGQPQHF | TGTGCCAGCAGTTCCGCGGGGGGCCAGCCCCAGCATTTT
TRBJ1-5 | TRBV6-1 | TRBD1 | CAADFRDRGHQPQHF | TGTGCCGCGGACTTCCGAGACAGGGGGCATCAGCCCCAGCATTTT
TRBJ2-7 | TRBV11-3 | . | CASSVRNKQGNRQASTKYF | TGTGCCAGCAGCGTACGAAATAAACAGGGAAACAGACAAGCGTCAACAAAGTACTTC
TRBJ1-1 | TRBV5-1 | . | CASSFETGLRTEAFF | TGCGCCAGCAGCTTCGAGACAGGTCTTCGCACTGAAGCTTTCTTT
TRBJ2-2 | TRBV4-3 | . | CASRRGHLTDTGELFF | TGCGCCAGCAGGAGGGGCCACCTCACGGACACCGGGGAGCTGTTTTTT
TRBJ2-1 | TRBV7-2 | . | CASSLYGGAEQFF | TGTGCCAGCAGCTTATATGGGGGGGCCGAGCAGTTCTTC
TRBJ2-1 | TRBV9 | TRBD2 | CASSSTSGSFFNEQFF | TGTGCCAGCAGCTCCACTAGCGGGAGCTTCTTCAATGAGCAGTTCTTC
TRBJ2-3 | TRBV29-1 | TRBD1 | CSVGRTGVADTQYF | TGCAGCGTTGGGAGGACAGGGGTCGCAGATACGCAGTATTTT
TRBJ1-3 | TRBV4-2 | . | CASSQPDSVSGNTIYF | TGTGCCAGCAGCCAACCTGACAGCGTCTCTGGAAACACCATATATTTT
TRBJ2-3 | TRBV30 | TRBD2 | CAWSVSLPGLATDTQYF | TGTGCCTGGAGTGTTTCCCTACCGGGACTAGCCACAGATACGCAGTATTTT
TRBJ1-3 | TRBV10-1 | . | CASTEGPGNTIYF | TGCGCCAGCACGGAGGGGCCGGGAAACACCATATATTTT
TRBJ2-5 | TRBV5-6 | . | CASSLALETQYF | TGTGCCAGCAGCTTGGCGTTGGAGACCCAGTACTTC
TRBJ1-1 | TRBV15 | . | CATSKPDETEAFF | TGTGCCACCAGTAAGCCCGATGAGACTGAAGCTTTCTTT
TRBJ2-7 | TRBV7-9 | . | CASSLVTSASYEQYF | TGTGCCAGCAGCTTAGTGACATCAGCCTCCTACGAGCAGTACTTC
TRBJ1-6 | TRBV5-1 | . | CASSLAGRNNSPLHF | TGCGCCAGCAGCTTGGCCGGTAGAAATAATTCACCCCTCCACTTT